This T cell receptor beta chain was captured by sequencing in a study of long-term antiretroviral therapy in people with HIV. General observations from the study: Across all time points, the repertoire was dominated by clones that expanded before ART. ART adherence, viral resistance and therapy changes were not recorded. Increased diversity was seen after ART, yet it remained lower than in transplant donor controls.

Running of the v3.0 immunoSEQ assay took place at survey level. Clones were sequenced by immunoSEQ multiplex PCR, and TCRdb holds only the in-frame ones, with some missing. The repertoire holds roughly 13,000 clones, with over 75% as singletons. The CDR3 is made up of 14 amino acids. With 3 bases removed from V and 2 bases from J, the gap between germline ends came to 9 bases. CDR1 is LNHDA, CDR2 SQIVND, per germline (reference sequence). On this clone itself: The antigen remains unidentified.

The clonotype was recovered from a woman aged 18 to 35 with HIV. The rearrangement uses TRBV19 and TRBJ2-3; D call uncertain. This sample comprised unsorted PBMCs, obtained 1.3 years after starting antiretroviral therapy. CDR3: CASSIAILTDTQYF. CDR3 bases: TGTGCCAGTAGTATTGCCATCCTCACAGATACGCAGTATTTT.